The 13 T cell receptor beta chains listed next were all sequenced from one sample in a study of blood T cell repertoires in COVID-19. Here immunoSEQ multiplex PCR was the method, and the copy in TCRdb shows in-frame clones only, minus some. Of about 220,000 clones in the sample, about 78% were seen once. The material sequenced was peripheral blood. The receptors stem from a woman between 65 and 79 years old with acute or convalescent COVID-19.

CDR3 nucleotide sequence: TGTGCCAGCAGCCCTAACCGGGACAGCTATGGCTACACCTTC. The encoded protein is CASSPNRDSYGYTF. The chain recombines TRBV7-9 with TRBJ1-2; 7 positions match TRBD1. The CDR3 length is 14 residues. Germline V gene lookup returns CDR1 SEHNR and CDR2 FQNEAQ (reference sequence). V trimming: 5 bases; J trimming: 4 bases; junction bases outside the gene matches: 7.

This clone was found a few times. Here the CDR3 DNA reads TGTGCCAGCAGCTTACGACAGGACTATAATTCACCCCTCCACTTT. Amino acids: CASSLRQDYNSPLHF. The chain employs TRBV7-2 and TRBJ1-6, with D tentatively TRBD1 (6 bases). The CDR3 runs to 15 residues. The germline gives CDR1 SGHTA, CDR2 FQGNSA. V was clipped by 2 bases and J by 3 bases, with 8 bases between them.

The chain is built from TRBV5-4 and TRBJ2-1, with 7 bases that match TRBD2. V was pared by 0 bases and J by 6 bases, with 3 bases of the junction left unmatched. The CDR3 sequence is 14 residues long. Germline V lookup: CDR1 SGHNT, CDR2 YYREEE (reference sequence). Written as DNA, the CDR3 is TGTGCCAGCAGCTTGGATGAGCGGGGCAATGAGCAGTTCTTC. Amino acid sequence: CASSLDERGNEQFF.

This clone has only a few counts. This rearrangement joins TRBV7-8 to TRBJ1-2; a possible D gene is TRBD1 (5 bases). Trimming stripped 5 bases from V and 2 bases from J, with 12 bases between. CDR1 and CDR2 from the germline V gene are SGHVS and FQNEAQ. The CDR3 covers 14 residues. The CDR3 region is CASSPQTVNYGYTF. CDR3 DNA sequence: TGTGCCAGCAGCCCCCAGACAGTAAACTATGGCTACACCTTC.

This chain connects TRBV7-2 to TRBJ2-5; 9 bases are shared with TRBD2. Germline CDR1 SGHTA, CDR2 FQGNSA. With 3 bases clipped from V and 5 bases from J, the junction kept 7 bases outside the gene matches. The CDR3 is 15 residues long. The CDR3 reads CASSFSGGAGETQYF. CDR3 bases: TGTGCCAGCAGCTTTAGCGGGGGAGCCGGGGAGACCCAGTACTTC.

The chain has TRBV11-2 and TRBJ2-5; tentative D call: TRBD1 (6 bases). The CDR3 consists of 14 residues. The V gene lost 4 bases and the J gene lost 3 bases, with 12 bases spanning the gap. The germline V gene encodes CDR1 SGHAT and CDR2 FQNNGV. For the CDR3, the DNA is TGTGCCAGCAGCTCCAGACAGGCAAAAGAGACCCAGTACTTC. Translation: CASSSRQAKETQYF. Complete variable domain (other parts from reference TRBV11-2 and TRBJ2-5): EAGVAQSPRYKIIEKRQSVAFWCNPISGHATLYWYQQILGQGPKLLIQFQNNGVVDDSQLPKDRFSAERLKGVDSTLKIQPAKLEDSAVYLCASSSRQAKETQYFGPGTRLLVL.

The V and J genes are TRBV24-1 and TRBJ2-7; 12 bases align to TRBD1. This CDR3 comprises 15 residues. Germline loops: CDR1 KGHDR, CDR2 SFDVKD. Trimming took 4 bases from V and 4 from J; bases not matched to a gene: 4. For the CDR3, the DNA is TGTGCCACCAGTGACCCGGGACAGGGGGCTTACGAGCAGTACTTC. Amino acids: CATSDPGQGAYEQYF.

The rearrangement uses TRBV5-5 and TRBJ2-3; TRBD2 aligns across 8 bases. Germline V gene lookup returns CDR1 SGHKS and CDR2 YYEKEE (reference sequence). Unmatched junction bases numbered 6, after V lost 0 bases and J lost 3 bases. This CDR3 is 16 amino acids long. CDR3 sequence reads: CASSLAYSGGTDTQYF. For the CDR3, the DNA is TGTGCCAGCAGCTTGGCCTATTCGGGGGGGACAGATACGCAGTATTTT. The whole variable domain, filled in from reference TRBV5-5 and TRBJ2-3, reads DAGVTQSPTHLIKTRGQQVTLRCSPISGHKSVSWYQQVLGQGPQFIFQYYEKEERGRGNFPDRFSARQFPNYSSELNVNALLLGDSALYLCASSLAYSGGTDTQYFGPGTRLTVL.

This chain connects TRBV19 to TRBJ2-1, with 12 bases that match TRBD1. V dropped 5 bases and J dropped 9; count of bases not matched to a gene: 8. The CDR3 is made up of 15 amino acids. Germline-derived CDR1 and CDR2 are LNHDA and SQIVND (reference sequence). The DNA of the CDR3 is TGTGCCAGTAGTGTCACCGGGACAGGGGGCACTGAGCAGTTCTTC. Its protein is CASSVTGTGGTEQFF.

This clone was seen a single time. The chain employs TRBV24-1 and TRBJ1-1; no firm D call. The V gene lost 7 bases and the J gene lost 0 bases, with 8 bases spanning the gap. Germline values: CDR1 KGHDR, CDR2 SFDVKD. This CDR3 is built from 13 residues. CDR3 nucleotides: TGTGCCACCAGGGCGGAGTTGAACACTGAAGCTTTCTTT. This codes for CATRAELNTEAFF.

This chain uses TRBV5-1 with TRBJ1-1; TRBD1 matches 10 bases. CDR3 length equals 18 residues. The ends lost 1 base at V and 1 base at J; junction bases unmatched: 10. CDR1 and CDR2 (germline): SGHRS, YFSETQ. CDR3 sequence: CASSLLGTGVGSNTEAFF. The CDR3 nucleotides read TGCGCCAGCAGCTTGTTGGGGACAGGGGTTGGTTCGAACACTGAAGCTTTCTTT.

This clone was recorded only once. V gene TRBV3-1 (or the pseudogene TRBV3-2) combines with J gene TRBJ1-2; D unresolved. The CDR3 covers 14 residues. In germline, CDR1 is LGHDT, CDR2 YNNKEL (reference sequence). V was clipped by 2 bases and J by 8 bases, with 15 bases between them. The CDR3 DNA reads TGTGCCAGCAGCCAAAAGGGCCCGGCGGGGGGCTACACCTTC. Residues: CASSQKGPAGGYTF.

The CDR3 loop is CASSLGQGAGYGYTF. The CDR3 DNA follows: TGTGCCAGCAGCTTGGGACAGGGGGCCGGCTATGGCTACACCTTC. J is TRBJ1-2 and V is TRBV5-4, with 10 bases fitting TRBD1. After removal of 0 bases from V and 4 bases from J, the junction contained 3 bases not matched to a gene. The CDR3 extends over 15 amino acids. In germline, CDR1 is SGHNT, CDR2 YYREEE (reference sequence).